This TCR beta chain was identified during a study of CD4 T cells in relation to SARS-CoV-2 and coronaviruses. On this clone itself: Antigen: not known.

The table came from immunoSEQ multiplex PCR; TCRdb's copy has only in-frame clones and leaves some out. The sample shows tens of thousands of clones, more than 65% of them seen only once. Germline CDR1 is SGHRS and CDR2 is YFSETQ. CDR3 length: 17 amino acids. Deletions cut 0 bases from V and 4 bases from J, with 14 bases between. Before the COVID-19 pandemic, during about 2011-2019, CD4+ T cells were taken from unexposed donors. Isolation of CD4+ T cells took place after roughly nine days in culture. The genes are TRBV5-1 and TRBJ2-6; D not certain. The sequenced material came from CD4+ T cells from PBMCs, cultured in vitro. This sequence was found in a human donor in good health. The chain's CDR3 is CASSLEGLAFGANVLTF. The CDR3, as DNA: TGCGCCAGCAGCTTGGAAGGGTTGGCTTTCGGGGCCAACGTCCTGACTTTC.